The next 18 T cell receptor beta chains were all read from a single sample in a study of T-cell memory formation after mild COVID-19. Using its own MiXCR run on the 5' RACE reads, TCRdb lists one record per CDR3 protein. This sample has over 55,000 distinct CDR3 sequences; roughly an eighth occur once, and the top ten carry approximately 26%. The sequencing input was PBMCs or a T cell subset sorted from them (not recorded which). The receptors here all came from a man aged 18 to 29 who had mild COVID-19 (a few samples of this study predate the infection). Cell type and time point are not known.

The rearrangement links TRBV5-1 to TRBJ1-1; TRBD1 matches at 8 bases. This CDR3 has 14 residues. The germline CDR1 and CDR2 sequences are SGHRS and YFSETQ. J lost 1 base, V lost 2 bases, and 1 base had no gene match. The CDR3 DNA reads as TGCGCCAGCAGCTTACAGGGGGGGAACACTGAAGCTTTCTTT. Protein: CASSLQGGNTEAFF.

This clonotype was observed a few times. Here the CDR3 DNA reads TGTGCCAGCAGCTTAGATGCGGGGAATTTCAATGAGCAGTTCTTC. Protein sequence: CASSLDAGNFNEQFF. This sequence joins TRBV11-2 and TRBJ2-1; tentatively, D is TRBD2 (6 bases). V lost 0 bases, J lost 6 bases, and 12 bases lay in between. CDR3 length: 15 amino acids. Looked up from germline, CDR1 is SGHAT and CDR2 is FQNNGV.

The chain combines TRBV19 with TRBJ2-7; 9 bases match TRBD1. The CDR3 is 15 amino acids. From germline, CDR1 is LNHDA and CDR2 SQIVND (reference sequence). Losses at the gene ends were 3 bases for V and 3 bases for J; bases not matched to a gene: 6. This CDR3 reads CASSIYRGQLYEQYF. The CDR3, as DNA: TGTGCCAGTAGTATTTACAGGGGGCAACTCTACGAGCAGTACTTC.

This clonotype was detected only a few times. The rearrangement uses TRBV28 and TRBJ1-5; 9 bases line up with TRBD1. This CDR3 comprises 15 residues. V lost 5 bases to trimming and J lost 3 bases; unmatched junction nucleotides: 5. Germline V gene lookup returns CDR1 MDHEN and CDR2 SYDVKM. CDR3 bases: TGTGCCAGCAGTCGGGACAGGGTTTTCAATCAGCCCCAGCATTTT. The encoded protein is CASSRDRVFNQPQHF.

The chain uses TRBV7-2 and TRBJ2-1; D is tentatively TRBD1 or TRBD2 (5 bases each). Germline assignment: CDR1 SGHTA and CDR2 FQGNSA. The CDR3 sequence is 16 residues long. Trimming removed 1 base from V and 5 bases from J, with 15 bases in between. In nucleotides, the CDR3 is TGTGCCAGCAGCTTAGGGGGGACGCTAAAAGACAATGAGCAGTTCTTC. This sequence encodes CASSLGGTLKDNEQFF.

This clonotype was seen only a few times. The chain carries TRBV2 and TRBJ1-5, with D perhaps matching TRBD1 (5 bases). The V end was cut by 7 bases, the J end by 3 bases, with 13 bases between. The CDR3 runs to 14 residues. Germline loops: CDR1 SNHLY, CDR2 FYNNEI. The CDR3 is CASMGTGYNQPQHF. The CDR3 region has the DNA TGTGCCAGCATGGGCACAGGCTACAATCAGCCCCAGCATTTT. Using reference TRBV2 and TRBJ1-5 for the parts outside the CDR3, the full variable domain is EPEVTQTPSHQVTQMGQEVILRCVPISNHLYFYWYRQILGQKVEFLVSFYNNEISEKSEIFDDQFSVERPDGSNFTLKIRSTKLEDSAMYFCASMGTGYNQPQHFGDGTRLSIL.

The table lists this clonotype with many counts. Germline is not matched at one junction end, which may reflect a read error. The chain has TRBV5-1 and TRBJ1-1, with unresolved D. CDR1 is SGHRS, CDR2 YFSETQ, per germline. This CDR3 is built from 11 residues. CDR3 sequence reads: CASSLGTEAFF. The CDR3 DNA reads TGTGCCAGCAGCCTCGGGACTGAAGCTTTCTTT.

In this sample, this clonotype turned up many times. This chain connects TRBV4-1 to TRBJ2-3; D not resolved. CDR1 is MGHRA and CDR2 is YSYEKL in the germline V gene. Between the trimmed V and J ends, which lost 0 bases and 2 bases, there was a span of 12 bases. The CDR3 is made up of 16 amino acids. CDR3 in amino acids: CASSQESYPSTDTQYF. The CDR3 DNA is TGCGCCAGCAGCCAAGAATCCTATCCCTCCACAGATACGCAGTATTTT.

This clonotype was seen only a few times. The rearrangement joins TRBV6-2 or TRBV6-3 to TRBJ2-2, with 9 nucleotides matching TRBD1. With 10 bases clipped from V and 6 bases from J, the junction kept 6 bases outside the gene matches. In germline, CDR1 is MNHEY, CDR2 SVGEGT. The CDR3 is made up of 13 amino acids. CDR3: CATGQGLPGELFF. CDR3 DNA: TGTGCCACGGGACAGGGTTTGCCCGGGGAGCTGTTTTTT.

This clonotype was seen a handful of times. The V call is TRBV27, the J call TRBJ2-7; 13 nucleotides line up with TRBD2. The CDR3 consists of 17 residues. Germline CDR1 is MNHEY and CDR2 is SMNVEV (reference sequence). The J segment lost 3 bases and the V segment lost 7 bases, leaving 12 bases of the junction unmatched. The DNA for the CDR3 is TGTGCCAGCACAAGACTAGCGGGGGGAGGCTTGGTCTACGAGCAGTACTTC. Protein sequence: CASTRLAGGGLVYEQYF.

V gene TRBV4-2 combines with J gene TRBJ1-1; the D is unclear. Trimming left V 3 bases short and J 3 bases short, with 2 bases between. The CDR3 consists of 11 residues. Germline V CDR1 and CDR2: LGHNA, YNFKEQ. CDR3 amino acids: CASSQDTEAFF. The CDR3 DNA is TGTGCCAGCAGCCAGGACACTGAAGCTTTCTTT.

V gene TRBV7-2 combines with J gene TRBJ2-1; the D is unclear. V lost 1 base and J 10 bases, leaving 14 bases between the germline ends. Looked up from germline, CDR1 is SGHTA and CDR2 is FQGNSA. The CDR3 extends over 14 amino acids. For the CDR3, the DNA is TGTGCCAGCAGCTTAGAGGGTAGACGGAACGAGCAGTTCTTC. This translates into CASSLEGRRNEQFF.

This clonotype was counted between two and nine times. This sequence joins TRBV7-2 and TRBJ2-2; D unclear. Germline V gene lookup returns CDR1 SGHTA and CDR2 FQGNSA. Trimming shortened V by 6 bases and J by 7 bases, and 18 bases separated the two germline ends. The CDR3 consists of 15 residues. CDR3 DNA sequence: TGTGCCAGCAGGCCTGATCCACCAGGTTACGGGGAGCTGTTTTTT. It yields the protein CASRPDPPGYGELFF.

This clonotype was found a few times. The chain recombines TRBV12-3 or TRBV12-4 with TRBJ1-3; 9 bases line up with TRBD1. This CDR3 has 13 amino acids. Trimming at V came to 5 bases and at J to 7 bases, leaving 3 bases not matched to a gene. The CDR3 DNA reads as TGTGCCAGCAGTGCGACAGGGGGTAACACCATATATTTT. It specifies CASSATGGNTIYF.

Written as DNA, the CDR3 is TGTGCCAGCAGCGTAGAAGAGCGGTCTTACAATGAGCAGTTCTTC. Translated: CASSVEERSYNEQFF. The chain joins TRBV9 to TRBJ2-1; D possibly corresponds to TRBD2 (5 bases). Trimming left V 0 bases short and J 4 bases short, with 11 bases between. The CDR3 runs to 15 residues. CDR1 SGDLS and CDR2 YYNGEE come from the germline V gene. Full variable domain (missing parts from reference TRBV9 and TRBJ2-1): DSGVTQTPKHLITATGQRVTLRCSPRSGDLSVYWYQQSLDQGLQFLIQYYNGEERAKGNILERFSAQQFPDLHSELNLSSLELGDSALYFCASSVEERSYNEQFFGPGTRLTVL.

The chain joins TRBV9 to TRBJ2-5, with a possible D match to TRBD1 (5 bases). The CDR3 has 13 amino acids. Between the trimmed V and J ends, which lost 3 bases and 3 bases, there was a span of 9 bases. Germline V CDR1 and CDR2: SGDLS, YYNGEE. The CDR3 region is CASSDRYEETQYF. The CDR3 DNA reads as TGTGCCAGCAGCGACAGGTATGAAGAGACCCAGTACTTC.

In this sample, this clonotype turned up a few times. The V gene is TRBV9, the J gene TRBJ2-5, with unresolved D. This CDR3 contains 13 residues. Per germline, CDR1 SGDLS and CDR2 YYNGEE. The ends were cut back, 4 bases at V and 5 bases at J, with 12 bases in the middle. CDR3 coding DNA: TGTGCCAGCAGCACCAGTCGTGCGGAGACCCAGTACTTC. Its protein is CASSTSRAETQYF.

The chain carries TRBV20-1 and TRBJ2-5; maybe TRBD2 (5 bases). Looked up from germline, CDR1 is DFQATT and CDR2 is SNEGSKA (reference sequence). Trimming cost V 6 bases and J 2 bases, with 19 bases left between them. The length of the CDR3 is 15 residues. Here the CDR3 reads CSASPRRYPQETQYF. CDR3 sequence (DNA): TGCAGTGCGAGCCCCCGGAGGTACCCTCAAGAGACCCAGTACTTC.